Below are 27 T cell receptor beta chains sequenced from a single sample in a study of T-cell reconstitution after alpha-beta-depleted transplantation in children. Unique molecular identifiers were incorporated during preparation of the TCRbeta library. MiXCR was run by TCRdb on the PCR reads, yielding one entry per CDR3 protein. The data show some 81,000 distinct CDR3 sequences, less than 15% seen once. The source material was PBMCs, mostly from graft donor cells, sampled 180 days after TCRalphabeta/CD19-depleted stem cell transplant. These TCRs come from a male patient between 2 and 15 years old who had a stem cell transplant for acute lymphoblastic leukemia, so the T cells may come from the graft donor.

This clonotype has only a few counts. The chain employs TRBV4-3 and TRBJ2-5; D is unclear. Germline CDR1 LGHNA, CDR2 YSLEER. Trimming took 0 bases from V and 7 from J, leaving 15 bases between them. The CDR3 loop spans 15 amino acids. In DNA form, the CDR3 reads TGCGCCAGCAGCCAAGATGGGGTGCCGTTTCGGACCCAGTACTTC. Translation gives CASSQDGVPFRTQYF.

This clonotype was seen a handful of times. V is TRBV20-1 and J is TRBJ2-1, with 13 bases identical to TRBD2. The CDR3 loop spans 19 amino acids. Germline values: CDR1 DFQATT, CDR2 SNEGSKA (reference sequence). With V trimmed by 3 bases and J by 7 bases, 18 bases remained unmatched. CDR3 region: CSARGTGTSGDYILNEQFF. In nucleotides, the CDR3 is TGCAGTGCTAGGGGAACCGGGACTAGCGGGGACTATATCCTAAATGAGCAGTTCTTC.

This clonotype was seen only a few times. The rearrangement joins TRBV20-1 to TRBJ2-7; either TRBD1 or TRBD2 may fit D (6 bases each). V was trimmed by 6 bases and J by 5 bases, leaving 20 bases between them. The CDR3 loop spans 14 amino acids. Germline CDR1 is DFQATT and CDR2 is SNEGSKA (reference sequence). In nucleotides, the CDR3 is TGCAGTGCAACGATGCCGAGGGGGGCAGACGAGCAGTACTTC. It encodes CSATMPRGADEQYF.

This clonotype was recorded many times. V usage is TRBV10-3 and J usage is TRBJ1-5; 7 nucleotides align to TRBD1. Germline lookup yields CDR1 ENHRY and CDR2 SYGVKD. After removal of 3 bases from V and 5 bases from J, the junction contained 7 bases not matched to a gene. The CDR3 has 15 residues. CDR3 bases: TGTGCCATCAGTGATCCGGACAGGTCGTATCAGCCCCAGCATTTT. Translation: CAISDPDRSYQPQHF.

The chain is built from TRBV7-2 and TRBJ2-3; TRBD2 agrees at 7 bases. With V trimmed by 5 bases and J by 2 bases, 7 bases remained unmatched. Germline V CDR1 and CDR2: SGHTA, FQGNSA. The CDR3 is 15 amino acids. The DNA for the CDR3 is TGTGCCAGCAGCCCCCCTAGCGGCCTCACAGATACGCAGTATTTT. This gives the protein CASSPPSGLTDTQYF.

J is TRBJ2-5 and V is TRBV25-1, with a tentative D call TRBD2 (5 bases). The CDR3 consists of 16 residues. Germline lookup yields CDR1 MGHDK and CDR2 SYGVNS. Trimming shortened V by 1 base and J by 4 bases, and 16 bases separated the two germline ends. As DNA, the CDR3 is TGTGCCAGCAGTGAATGGGGAACTAGACGAGGAGAGACCCAGTACTTC. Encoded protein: CASSEWGTRRGETQYF.

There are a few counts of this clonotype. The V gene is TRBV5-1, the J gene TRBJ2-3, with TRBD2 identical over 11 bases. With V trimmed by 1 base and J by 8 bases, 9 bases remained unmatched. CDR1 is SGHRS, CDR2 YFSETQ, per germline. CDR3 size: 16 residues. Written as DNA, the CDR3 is TGCGCCAGCAGCTTGCCGACTAGCGGGGTTGTCGTTACGCAGTATTTT. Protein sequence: CASSLPTSGVVVTQYF.

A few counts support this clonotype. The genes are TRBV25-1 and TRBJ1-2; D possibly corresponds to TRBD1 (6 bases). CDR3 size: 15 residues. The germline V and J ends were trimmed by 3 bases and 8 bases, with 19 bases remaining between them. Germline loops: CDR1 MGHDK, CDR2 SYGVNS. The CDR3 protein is CASSDSIGQRRGYTF. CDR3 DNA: TGTGCCAGCAGTGACTCAATCGGACAGCGAAGGGGCTACACCTTC.

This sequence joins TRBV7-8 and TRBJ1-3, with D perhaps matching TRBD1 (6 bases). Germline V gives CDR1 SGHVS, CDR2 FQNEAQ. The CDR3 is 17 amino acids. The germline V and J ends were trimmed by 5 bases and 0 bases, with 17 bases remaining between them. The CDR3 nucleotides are TGTGCCAGCAGCCCCCGGATGGGGGCCTTCTCTGGAAACACCATATATTTT. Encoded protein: CASSPRMGAFSGNTIYF.

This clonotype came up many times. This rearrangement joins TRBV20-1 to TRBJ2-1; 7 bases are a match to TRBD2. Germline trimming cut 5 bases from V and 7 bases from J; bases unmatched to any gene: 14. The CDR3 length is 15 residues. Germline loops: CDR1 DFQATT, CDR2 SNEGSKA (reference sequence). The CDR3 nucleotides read TGCAGTGCTCGAGTACCGGGAGGCTGGAGGAATGAGCAGTTCTTC. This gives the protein CSARVPGGWRNEQFF.

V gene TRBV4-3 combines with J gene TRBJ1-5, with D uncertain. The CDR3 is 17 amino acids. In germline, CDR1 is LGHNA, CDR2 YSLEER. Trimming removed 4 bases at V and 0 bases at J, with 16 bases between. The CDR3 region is CASSPGADVYSNQPQHF. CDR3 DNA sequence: TGCGCCAGCAGCCCTGGCGCCGATGTTTATAGCAATCAGCCCCAGCATTTT.

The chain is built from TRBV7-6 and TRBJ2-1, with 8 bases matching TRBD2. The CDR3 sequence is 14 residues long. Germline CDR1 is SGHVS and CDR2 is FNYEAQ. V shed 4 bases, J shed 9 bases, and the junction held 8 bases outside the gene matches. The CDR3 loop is CASSSIAGWGEQFF. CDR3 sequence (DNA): TGTGCCAGCAGCTCTATAGCGGGGTGGGGTGAGCAGTTCTTC.

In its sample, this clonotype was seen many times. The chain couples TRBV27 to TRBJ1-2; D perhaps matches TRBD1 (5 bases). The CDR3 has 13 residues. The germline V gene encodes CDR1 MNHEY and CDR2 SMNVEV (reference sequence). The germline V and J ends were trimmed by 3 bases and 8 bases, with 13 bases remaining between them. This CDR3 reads CASSLGSRDGYTF. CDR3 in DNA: TGTGCCAGCAGTTTGGGGTCAAGGGACGGCTACACCTTC.

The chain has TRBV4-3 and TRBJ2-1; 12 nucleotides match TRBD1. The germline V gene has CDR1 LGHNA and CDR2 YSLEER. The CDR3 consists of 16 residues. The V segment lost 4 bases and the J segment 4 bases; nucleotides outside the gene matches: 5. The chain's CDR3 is CASSLGTGGFYNEQFF. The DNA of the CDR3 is TGCGCCAGCAGCCTCGGGACAGGGGGCTTTTACAATGAGCAGTTCTTC.

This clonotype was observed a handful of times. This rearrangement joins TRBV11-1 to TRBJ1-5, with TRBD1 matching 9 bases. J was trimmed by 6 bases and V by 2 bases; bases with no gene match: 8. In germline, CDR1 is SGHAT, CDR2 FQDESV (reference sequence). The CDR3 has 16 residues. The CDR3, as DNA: TGTGCCAGCAGCTTAAGGAGGGGGACAGGGACTCAGCCCCAGCATTTT. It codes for CASSLRRGTGTQPQHF.

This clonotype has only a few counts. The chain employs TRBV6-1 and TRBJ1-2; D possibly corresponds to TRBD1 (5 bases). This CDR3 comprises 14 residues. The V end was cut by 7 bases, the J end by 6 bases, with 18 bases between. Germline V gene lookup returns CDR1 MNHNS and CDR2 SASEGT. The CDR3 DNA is TGTGCCAGCAAGAGAACAGGCTTCAGGGATGGCTACACCTTC. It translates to CASKRTGFRDGYTF.

The CDR3 spells CSARDVGQGSTEAFF. The CDR3 bases are TGCAGTGCTAGAGATGTTGGACAGGGGAGCACTGAAGCTTTCTTT. V is TRBV20-1 and J is TRBJ1-1; 9 positions agree with TRBD1. V shed 0 bases, J shed 4 bases, and the junction held 6 bases outside the gene matches. Germline lookup yields CDR1 DFQATT and CDR2 SNEGSKA (reference sequence). The CDR3 runs 15 residues.

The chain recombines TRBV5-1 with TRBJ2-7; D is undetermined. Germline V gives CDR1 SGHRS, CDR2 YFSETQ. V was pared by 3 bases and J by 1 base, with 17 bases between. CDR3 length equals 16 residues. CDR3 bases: TGCGCCAGCAGCTGGCCTCCGTCCGGCTCGTCCTACGAGCAGTACTTC. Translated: CASSWPPSGSSYEQYF.

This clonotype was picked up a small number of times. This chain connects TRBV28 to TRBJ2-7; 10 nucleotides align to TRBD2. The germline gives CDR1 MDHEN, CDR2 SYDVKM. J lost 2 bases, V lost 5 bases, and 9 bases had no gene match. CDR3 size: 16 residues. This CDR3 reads CASSILTSGSPYEQYF. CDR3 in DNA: TGTGCCAGCAGTATTCTGACTAGCGGGTCCCCCTACGAGCAGTACTTC.

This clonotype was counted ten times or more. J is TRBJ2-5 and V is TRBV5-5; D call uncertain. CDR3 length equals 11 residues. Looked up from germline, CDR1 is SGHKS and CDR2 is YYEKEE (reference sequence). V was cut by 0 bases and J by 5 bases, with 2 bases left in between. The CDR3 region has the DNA TGTGCCAGCAGCTTGGTGGAGACCCAGTACTTC. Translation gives CASSLVETQYF.

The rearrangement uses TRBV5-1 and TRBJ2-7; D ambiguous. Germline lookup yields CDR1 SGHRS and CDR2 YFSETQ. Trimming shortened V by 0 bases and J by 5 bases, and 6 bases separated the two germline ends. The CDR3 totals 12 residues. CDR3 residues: CASSLGTHEQYF. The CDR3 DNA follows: TGCGCCAGCAGCTTGGGTACCCACGAGCAGTACTTC.

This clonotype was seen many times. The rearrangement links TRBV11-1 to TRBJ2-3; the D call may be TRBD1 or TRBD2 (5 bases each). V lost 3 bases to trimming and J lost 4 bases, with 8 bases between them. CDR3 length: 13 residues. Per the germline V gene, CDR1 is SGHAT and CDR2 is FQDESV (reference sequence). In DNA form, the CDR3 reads TGTGCCAGCAGCTTGAGGGGAGCAGATACGCAGTATTTT. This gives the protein CASSLRGADTQYF.

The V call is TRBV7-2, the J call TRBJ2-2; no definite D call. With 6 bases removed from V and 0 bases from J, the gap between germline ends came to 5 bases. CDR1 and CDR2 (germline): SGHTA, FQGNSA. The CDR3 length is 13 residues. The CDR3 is CASRGSNTGELFF. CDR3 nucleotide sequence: TGTGCCAGCAGGGGATCGAACACCGGGGAGCTGTTTTTT.

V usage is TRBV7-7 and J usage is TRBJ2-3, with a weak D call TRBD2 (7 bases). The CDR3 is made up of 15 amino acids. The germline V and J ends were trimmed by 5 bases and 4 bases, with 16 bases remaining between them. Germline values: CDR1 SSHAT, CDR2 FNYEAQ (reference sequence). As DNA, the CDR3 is TGTGCCAGCAGCCGGGGGCAGGGGAGGGCAGATACGCAGTATTTT. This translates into CASSRGQGRADTQYF.

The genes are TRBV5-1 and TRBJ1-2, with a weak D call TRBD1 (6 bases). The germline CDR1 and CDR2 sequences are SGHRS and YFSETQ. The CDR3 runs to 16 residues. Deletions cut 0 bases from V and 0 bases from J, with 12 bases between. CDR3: CASSLATGNANYGYTF. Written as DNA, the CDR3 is TGCGCCAGCAGCTTGGCCACAGGGAACGCTAACTATGGCTACACCTTC.

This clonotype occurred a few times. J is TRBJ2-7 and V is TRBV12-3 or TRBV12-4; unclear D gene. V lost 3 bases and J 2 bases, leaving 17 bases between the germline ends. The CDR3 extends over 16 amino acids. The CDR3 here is CASSFWPQEPPYEQYF. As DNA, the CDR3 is TGTGCCAGCAGTTTCTGGCCACAAGAACCCCCCTACGAGCAGTACTTC.

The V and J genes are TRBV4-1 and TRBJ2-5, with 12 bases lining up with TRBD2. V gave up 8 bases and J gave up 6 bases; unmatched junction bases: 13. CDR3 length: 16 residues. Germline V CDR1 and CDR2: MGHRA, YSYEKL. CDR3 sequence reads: CASSVGASGRGKTQYF. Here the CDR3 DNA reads TGCGCCAGCTCTGTGGGGGCTAGCGGGAGGGGAAAGACCCAGTACTTC.